This T cell receptor (beta chain) was documented in a study of blood T cell repertoires in COVID-19. Study-wide background: The United States, Italy and Spain were the sources of the acute and convalescent COVID-19 samples. PBMCs, B-cell-depleted T cells, or T cells provided the cDNA or gDNA that made up the material.

In Seattle, patients joined the study during active infection and were tracked longitudinally. The table came from immunoSEQ multiplex PCR; TCRdb's copy has only in-frame clones and leaves some out. The sample carries tens of thousands of clones, approximately 80% recorded once. CDR1 KGHDR and CDR2 SFDVKD come from the germline V gene. The CDR3 length is 15 residues. V lost 9 bases, J lost 5 bases, and 10 bases stayed unmatched. Sequenced input: peripheral blood. The rearrangement uses TRBV24-1 and TRBJ2-1; 9 nucleotides agree with TRBD1. This receptor was taken from a man aged 30 to 45 with COVID-19, enrolled during active disease. The CDR3 bases are TGTGCCACCGGAATGATGGGGACAGGGAACAATGAGCAGTTCTTC. Protein: CATGMMGTGNNEQFF.